This T cell receptor (beta chain) stems from a study of T cells in localized non-small cell lung cancer. The repertoire was sequenced with immunoSEQ multiplex PCR; TCRdb's copy has only in-frame clones and lacks some. The sample yields about 40,000 clones, 81% seen once. Study-wide points: As only one tumor region underwent sequencing, heterogeneity remains possible. A denser population of T cells in blood accompanied longer overall survival. Uninvolved adjacent lung showed the highest T cell clonality, exceeding tumor. Adjacent lung exhibited a median of about 57 among the 100 most abundant tumor clones.

A note on this clone: The antigen is unknown.

Sequences were derived from peripheral blood mononuclear cells, sampled before any cancer treatment. This clonotype was obtained from a male donor at least 60 years old with stage II lung adenocarcinoma.

CDR3 sequence: CASSSRQGHRGGEETQYF. The CDR3 DNA is TGTGCCAGCAGCTCCCGGCAGGGACACCGGGGAGGAGAAGAGACCCAGTACTTC. This chain joins TRBV7-9 and TRBJ2-5; D could derive from TRBD1 or TRBD2 (6 bases each). V shed 4 bases and J shed 3 bases, with 24 bases lying between them. The CDR3 sequence is 18 residues long. Germline V gene data show CDR1 as SEHNR and CDR2 as FQNEAQ (reference sequence).